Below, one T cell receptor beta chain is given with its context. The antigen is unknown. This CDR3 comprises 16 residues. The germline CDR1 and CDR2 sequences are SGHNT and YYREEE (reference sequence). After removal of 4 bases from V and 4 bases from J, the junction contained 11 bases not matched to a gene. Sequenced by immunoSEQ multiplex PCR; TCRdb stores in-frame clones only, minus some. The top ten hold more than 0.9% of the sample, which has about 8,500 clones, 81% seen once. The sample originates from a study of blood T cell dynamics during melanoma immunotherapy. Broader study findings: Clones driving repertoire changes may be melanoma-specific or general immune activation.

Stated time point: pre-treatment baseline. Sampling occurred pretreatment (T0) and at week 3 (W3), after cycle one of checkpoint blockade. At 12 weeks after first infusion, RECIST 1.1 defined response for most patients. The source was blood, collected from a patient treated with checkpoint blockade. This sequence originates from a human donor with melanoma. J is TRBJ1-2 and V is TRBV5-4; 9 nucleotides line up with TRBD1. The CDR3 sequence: CASSLPGGQGVYGYTF. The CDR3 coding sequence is TGTGCCAGCAGCCTACCTGGGGGACAGGGAGTCTATGGCTACACCTTC.